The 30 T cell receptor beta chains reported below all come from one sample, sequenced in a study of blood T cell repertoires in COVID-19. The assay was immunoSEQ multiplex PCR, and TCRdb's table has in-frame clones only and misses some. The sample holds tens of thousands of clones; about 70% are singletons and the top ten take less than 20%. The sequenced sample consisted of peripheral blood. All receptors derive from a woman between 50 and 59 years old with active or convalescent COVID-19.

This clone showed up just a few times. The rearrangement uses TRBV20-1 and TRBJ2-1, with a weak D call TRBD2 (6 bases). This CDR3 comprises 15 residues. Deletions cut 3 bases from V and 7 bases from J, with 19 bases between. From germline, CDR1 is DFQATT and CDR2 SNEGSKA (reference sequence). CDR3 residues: CSASSASRLENEQFF. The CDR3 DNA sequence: TGCAGTGCTAGTTCAGCCTCGAGACTAGAAAATGAGCAGTTCTTC.

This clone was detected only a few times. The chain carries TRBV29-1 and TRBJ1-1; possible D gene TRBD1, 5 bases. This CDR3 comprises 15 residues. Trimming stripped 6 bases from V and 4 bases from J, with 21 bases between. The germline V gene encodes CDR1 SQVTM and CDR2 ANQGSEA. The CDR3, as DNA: TGCAGCGTCTTGAGTGGGGTACTTAGGGGCACTGAAGCTTTCTTT. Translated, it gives CSVLSGVLRGTEAFF.

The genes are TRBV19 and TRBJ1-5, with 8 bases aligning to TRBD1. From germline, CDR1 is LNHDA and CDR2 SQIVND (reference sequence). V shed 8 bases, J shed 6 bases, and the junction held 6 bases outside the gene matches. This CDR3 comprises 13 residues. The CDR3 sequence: CASDRGGFQPQHF. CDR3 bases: TGTGCCAGTGACAGGGGCGGGTTTCAGCCCCAGCATTTT.

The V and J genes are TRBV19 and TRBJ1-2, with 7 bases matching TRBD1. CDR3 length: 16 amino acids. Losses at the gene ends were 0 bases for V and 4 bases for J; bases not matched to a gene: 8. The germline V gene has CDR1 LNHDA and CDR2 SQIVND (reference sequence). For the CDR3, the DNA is TGTGCCAGTAGTATAGAGGAGGGTGACAGGGTCTATGGCTACACCTTC. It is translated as CASSIEEGDRVYGYTF.

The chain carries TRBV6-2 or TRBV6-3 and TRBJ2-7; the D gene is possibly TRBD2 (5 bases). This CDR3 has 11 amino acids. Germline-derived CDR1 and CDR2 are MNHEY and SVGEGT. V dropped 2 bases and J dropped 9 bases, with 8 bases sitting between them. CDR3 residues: CASSYGERQYF. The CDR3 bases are TGTGCCAGCAGTTACGGGGAGAGGCAGTACTTC.

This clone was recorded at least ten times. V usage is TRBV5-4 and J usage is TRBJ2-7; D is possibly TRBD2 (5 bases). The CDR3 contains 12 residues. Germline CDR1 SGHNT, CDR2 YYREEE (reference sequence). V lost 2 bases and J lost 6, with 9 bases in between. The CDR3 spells CASSLPGGEQYF. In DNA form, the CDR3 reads TGTGCCAGCAGCTTACCAGGAGGCGAGCAGTACTTC.

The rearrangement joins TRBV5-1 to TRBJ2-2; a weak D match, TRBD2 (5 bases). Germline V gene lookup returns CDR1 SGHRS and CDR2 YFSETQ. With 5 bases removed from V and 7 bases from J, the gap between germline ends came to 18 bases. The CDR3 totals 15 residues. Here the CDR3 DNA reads TGCGCCAGCAGGCTGGAACGCCCCCGGGGCGGGGAGCTGTTTTTT. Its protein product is CASRLERPRGGELFF.

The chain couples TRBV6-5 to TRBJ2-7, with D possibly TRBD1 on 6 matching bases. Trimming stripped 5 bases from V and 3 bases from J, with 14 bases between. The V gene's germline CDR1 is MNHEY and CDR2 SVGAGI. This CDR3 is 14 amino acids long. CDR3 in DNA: TGTGCCAGCAGTCTGGACAGAGAAGGCTACGAGCAGTACTTC. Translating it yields CASSLDREGYEQYF.

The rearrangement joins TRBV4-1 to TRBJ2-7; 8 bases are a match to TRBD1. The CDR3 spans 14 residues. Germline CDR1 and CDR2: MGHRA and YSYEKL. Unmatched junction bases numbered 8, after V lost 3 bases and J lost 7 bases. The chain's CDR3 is CASSQEQGVGEQYF. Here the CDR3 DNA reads TGCGCCAGCAGCCAGGAACAGGGGGTGGGGGAGCAGTACTTC.

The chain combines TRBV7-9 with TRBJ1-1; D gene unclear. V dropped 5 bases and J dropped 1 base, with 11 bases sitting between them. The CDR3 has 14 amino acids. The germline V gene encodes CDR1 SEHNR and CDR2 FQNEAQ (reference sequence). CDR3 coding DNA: TGTGCCAGCAGCGATACCTCTAAGAACACTGAAGCTTTCTTT. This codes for CASSDTSKNTEAFF.

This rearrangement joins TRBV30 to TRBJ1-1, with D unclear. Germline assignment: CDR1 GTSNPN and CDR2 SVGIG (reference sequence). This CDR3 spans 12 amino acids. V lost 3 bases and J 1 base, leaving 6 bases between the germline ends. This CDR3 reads CAWRPRNTEAFF. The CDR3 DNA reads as TGTGCCTGGAGACCTAGGAACACTGAAGCTTTCTTT.

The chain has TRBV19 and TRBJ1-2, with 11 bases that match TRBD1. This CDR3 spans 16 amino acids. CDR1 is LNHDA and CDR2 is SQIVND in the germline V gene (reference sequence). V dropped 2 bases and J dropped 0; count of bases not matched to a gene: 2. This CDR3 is CASSISGQGANYGYTF. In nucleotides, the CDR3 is TGTGCCAGTAGTATATCGGGACAGGGGGCTAACTATGGCTACACCTTC.

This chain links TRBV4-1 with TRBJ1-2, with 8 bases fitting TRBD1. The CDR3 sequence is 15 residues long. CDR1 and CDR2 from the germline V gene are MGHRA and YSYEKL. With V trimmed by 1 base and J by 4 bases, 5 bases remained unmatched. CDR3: CASSQVDREGYGYTF. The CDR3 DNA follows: TGCGCCAGCAGCCAAGTGGACAGGGAGGGCTATGGCTACACCTTC.

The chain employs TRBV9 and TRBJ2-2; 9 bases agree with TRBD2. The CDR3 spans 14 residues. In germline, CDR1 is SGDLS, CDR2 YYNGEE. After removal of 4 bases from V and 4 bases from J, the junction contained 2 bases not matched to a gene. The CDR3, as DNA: TGTGCCAGCAGCCCGACTAGCGGCACCGGGGAGCTGTTTTTT. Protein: CASSPTSGTGELFF.

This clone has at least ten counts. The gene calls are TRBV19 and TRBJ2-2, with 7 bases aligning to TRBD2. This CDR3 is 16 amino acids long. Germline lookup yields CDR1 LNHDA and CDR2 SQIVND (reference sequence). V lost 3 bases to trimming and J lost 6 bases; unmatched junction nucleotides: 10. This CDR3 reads CASSIFASGKAGELFF. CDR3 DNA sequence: TGTGCCAGTAGTATTTTCGCTAGCGGTAAAGCCGGGGAGCTGTTTTTT.

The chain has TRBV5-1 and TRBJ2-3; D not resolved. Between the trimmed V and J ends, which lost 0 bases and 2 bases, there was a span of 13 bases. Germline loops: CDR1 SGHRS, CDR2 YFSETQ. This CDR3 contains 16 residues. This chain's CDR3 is CASSLGRGSFTDTQYF. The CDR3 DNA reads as TGCGCCAGCAGCTTGGGACGCGGTAGCTTCACAGATACGCAGTATTTT.

DNA for the CDR3: TGTGCCAGCAGCCCAGGACAGCAGAACACTGAAGCTTTCTTT. It translates to CASSPGQQNTEAFF. The chain combines TRBV6-4 with TRBJ1-1; possibly TRBD1 for D (6 bases). Germline CDR1 reads MRHNA; CDR2 reads SNTAGT. This CDR3 is 14 amino acids long. The V end was cut by 6 bases, the J end by 1 base, with 12 bases between.

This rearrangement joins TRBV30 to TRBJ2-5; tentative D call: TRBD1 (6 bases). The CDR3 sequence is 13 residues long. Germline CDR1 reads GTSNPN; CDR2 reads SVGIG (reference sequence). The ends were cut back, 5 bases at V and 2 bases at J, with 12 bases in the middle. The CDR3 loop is CAWPGHAQETQYF. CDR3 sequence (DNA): TGTGCCTGGCCGGGACACGCACAAGAGACCCAGTACTTC.

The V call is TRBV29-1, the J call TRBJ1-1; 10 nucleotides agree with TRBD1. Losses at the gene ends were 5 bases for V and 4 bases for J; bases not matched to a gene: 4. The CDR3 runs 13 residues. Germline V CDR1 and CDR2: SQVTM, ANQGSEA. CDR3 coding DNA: TGCAGCGTTTGGGACAGGGGCGGCACTGAAGCTTTCTTT. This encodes CSVWDRGGTEAFF.

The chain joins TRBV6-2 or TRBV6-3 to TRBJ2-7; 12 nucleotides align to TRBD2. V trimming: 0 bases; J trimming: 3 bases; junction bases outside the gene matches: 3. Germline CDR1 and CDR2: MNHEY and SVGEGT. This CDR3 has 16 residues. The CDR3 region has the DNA TGTGCCAGCAGTTACTCGAGACTAGCGGGGGACTACGAGCAGTACTTC. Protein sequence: CASSYSRLAGDYEQYF.

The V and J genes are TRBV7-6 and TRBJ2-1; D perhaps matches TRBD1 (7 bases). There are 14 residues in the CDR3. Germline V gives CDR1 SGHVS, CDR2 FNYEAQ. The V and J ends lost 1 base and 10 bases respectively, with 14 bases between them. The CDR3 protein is CASSLGVRGREQFF. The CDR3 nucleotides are TGTGCCAGCAGCTTAGGCGTCAGGGGGAGGGAGCAGTTCTTC.

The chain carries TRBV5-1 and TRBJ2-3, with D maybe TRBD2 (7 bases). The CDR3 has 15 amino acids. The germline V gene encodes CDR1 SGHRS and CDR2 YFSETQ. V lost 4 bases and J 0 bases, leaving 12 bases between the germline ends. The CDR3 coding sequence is TGCGCCAGCAGCAAGGGGGGGATTAGCACAGATACGCAGTATTTT. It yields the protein CASSKGGISTDTQYF. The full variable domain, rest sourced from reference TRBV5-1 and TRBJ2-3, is KAGVTQTPRYLIKTRGQQVTLSCSPISGHRSVSWYQQTPGQGLQFLFEYFSETQRNKGNFPGRFSGRQFSNSRSEMNVSTLELGDSALYLCASSKGGISTDTQYFGPGTRLTVL.

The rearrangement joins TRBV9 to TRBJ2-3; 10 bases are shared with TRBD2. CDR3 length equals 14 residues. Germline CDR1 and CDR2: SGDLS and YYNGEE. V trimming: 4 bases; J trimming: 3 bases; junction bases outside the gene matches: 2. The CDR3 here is CASSLGLATDTQYF. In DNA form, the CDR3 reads TGTGCCAGCAGCTTGGGACTAGCGACAGATACGCAGTATTTT.

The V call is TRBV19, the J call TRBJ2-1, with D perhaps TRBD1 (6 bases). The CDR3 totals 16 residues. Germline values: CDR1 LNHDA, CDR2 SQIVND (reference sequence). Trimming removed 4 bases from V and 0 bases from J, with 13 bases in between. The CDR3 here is CASSTLQGTSYNEQFF. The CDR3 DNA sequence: TGTGCCAGTAGTACCCTACAGGGCACCTCCTACAATGAGCAGTTCTTC.

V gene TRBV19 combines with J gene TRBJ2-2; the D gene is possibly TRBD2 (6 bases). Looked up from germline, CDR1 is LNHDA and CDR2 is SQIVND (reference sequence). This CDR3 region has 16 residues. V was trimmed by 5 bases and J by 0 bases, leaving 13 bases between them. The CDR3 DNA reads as TGTGCCAGTAGTTCCCCCACGGGGGCGAACACCGGGGAGCTGTTTTTT. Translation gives CASSSPTGANTGELFF. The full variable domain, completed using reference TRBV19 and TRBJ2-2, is DGGITQSPKYLFRKEGQNVTLSCEQNLNHDAMYWYRQDPGQGLRLIYYSQIVNDFQKGDIAEGYSVSREKKESFPLTVTSAQKNPTAFYLCASSSPTGANTGELFFGEGSRLTVL.

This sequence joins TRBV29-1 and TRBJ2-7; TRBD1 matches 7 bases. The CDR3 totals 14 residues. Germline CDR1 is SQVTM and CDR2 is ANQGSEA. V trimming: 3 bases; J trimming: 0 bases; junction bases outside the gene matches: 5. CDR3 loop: CSVDSTGTSYEQYF. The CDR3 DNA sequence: TGCAGCGTTGATTCGACAGGGACCTCCTACGAGCAGTACTTC.

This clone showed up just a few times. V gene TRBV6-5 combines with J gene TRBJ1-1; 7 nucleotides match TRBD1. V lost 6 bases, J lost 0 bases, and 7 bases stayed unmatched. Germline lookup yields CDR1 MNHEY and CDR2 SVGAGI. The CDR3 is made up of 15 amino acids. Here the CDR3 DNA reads TGTGCCAGCAGGGGATTTACAGGGGTGAACACTGAAGCTTTCTTT. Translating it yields CASRGFTGVNTEAFF.

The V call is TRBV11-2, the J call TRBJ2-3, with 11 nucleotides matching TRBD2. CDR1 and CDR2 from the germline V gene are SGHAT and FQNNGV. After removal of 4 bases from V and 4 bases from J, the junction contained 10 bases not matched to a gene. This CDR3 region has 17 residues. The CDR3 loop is CASSYRRSGRDADTQYF. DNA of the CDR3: TGTGCCAGCAGCTATCGCCGTAGCGGGAGGGATGCAGATACGCAGTATTTT.

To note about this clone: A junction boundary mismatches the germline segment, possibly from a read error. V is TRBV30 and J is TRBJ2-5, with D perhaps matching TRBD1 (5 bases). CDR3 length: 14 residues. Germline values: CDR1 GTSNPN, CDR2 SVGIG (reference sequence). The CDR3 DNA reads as TGTGCCTGGAGCGTTATCGTGGGGCAAGGGACCCAGTACTTC. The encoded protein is CAWSVIVGQGTQYF.

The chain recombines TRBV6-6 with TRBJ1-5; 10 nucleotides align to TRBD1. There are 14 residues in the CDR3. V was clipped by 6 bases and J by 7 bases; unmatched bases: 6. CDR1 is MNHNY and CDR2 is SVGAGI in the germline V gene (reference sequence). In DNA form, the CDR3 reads TGTGCCAGCAGGGGGACAGGGGTTGGGCAGCCCCAGCATTTT. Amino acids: CASRGTGVGQPQHF.